One and the same sample provided the 24 T cell receptor beta chains below, sequenced in a study of T cell responses to AZD1222 COVID-19 vaccine. Clones were sequenced by immunoSEQ multiplex PCR, and TCRdb holds only the in-frame ones, with some missing. The repertoire has 150,000 to 200,000 clones, approximately 91% of them found once; the top ten carry around 5.5%. Here the sequenced sample was peripheral blood, taken on day 0 of AZD1222 vaccination. The receptor source for this set is an adult in good health.

This clone was recorded only once. This chain joins TRBV7-9 and TRBJ1-3; D not certain. Trimming took off 5 bases at V and 4 bases at J, with 21 bases between the two ends. Germline V gene data show CDR1 as SEHNR and CDR2 as FQNEAQ (reference sequence). CDR3 size: 17 residues. CDR3 in amino acids: CASSARVGRGFGNTIYF. Here the CDR3 DNA reads TGTGCCAGCAGCGCTAGGGTCGGCAGAGGGTTCGGAAACACCATATATTTT.

The J gene is TRBJ1-1, the V gene TRBV7-9, with D possibly being TRBD1 (5 bases). V lost 6 bases and J 3 bases, leaving 11 bases between the germline ends. CDR1 and CDR2 from the germline V gene are SEHNR and FQNEAQ (reference sequence). The CDR3 length is 13 residues. The CDR3 sequence: CASRQGGDTEAFF. The CDR3 DNA reads TGTGCCAGCAGGCAAGGAGGGGACACTGAAGCTTTCTTT.

The chain joins TRBV6-6 to TRBJ2-1, with 7 positions matching TRBD2. The germline V gene has CDR1 MNHNY and CDR2 SVGAGI (reference sequence). V shed 7 bases and J 5 bases; nucleotides not matched to a gene: 2. CDR3 length equals 12 residues. The CDR3 here is CASTSGNNEQFF. CDR3 in DNA: TGTGCCAGCACTAGCGGAAACAATGAGCAGTTCTTC.

This clone was recorded a few times. The chain combines TRBV5-1 with TRBJ2-1; D unclear. Trimming cost V 2 bases and J 2 bases, with 8 bases left between them. CDR1 and CDR2 (germline): SGHRS, YFSETQ. The CDR3 runs 14 residues. The CDR3, as DNA: TGCGCCAGCAGCTTCGGGTCCACCTACAATGAGCAGTTCTTC. Its translation is CASSFGSTYNEQFF.

The CDR3 protein is CASSAPGTAAHEQYF. Here the CDR3 DNA reads TGTGCCAGCAGCGCTCCCGGGACAGCGGCCCACGAGCAGTACTTC. The chain carries TRBV5-4 and TRBJ2-7; TRBD1 matches at 7 bases. The CDR3 sequence is 15 residues long. The junction had 12 bases not matched to a gene; V was cut back by 4 bases and J by 5 bases. CDR1 and CDR2 (germline): SGHNT, YYREEE (reference sequence).

A single count supports this clone. The chain uses TRBV11-2 and TRBJ2-7, with D perhaps matching TRBD2 (6 bases). This CDR3 region has 13 residues. The germline gives CDR1 SGHAT, CDR2 FQNNGV. The V and J ends lost 5 bases and 5 bases respectively, with 13 bases between them. The CDR3 DNA sequence: TGTGCCAGCAGCCTCAGACTAGTTGACGAGCAGTACTTC. Translation gives CASSLRLVDEQYF.

The chain recombines TRBV27 with TRBJ2-2; D unresolved. In germline, CDR1 is MNHEY, CDR2 SMNVEV (reference sequence). V lost 8 bases and J lost 2, with 9 bases in between. This CDR3 has 13 residues. DNA of the CDR3: TGTGCCAGCGGATCAGTAAACACCGGGGAGCTGTTTTTT. This translates into CASGSVNTGELFF.

This chain connects TRBV6-5 to TRBJ1-2; D is possibly TRBD1 (5 bases). Per the germline V gene, CDR1 is MNHEY and CDR2 is SVGAGI. V was clipped by 7 bases and J by 7 bases, with 16 bases between them. The length of the CDR3 is 13 residues. CDR3 in amino acids: CASKIPGKGGYTF. CDR3 DNA sequence: TGTGCCAGCAAGATCCCAGGGAAAGGTGGCTACACCTTC.

This chain uses TRBV28 with TRBJ2-6, with D uncertain. Looked up from germline, CDR1 is MDHEN and CDR2 is SYDVKM. V was trimmed by 3 bases and J by 2 bases, leaving 17 bases between them. The CDR3 consists of 18 residues. DNA for the CDR3: TGTGCCAGCAGTTTTCATCCGATAGGATCTGCTGGGGCCAACGTCCTGACTTTC. Protein: CASSFHPIGSAGANVLTF.

This chain joins TRBV5-1 and TRBJ1-6; D perhaps matches TRBD1 (6 bases). The V and J ends lost 3 bases and 5 bases respectively, with 12 bases between them. CDR3 length: 15 residues. Germline CDR1 SGHRS, CDR2 YFSETQ. CDR3 in DNA: TGCGCCAGCAGCTCCCAAACAGGGAATAATTCACCCCTCCACTTT. It yields the protein CASSSQTGNNSPLHF.

The rearrangement links TRBV27 to TRBJ1-1, with D possibly matching TRBD1 (5 bases). The CDR3 has 15 residues. V lost 0 bases to trimming and J lost 5 bases, with 13 bases between them. The germline V gene encodes CDR1 MNHEY and CDR2 SMNVEV (reference sequence). The CDR3 loop is CASSLSAGRFTEAFF. The CDR3 DNA reads as TGTGCCAGCAGTTTATCAGCAGGGAGATTTACTGAAGCTTTCTTT.

This sequence joins TRBV15 and TRBJ2-7; 9 bases are a match to TRBD1. This CDR3 is built from 14 residues. Germline CDR1 and CDR2: LNHNV and YYDKDF (reference sequence). Germline trimming cut 3 bases from V and 5 bases from J; bases unmatched to any gene: 5. In DNA, the CDR3 is TGTGCCACCAGCAGTGTGGACAGGGGTCACGAGCAGTACTTC. Amino acids: CATSSVDRGHEQYF.

This clone occurred once. CDR3 in amino acids: CASSSAGTNQETQYF. The DNA of the CDR3 is TGTGCCAGCAGTTCCGCCGGGACTAACCAAGAGACCCAGTACTTC. The rearrangement links TRBV4-2 to TRBJ2-5; TRBD2 agrees at 7 bases. Trimming cost V 6 bases and J 0 bases; bases outside gene matches: 7. This CDR3 is 15 amino acids long. Germline-derived CDR1 and CDR2 are LGHNA and YNFKEQ.

The V and J genes are TRBV27 and TRBJ1-2; D not certain. Trimming took 2 bases from V and 4 from J, leaving 14 bases between them. Germline V gene lookup returns CDR1 MNHEY and CDR2 SMNVEV (reference sequence). The CDR3 totals 15 residues. The CDR3 sequence: CASSLGFGRSYGYTF. The CDR3 DNA reads TGTGCCAGCAGTTTAGGGTTCGGCAGATCCTATGGCTACACCTTC.

The rearrangement links TRBV25-1 to TRBJ2-7; no reliable D call. V gave up 4 bases and J gave up 4 bases, with 14 bases separating them. This CDR3 comprises 14 residues. Germline V gene lookup returns CDR1 MGHDK and CDR2 SYGVNS. Here the CDR3 reads CASSVSSHRYEQYF. The CDR3, as DNA: TGTGCCAGCAGTGTTTCCTCGCATCGGTACGAGCAGTACTTC.

The chain has TRBV3-1 (or the pseudogene TRBV3-2) and TRBJ1-4; D may be TRBD1 (5 bases). The CDR3 sequence is 15 residues long. The germline CDR1 and CDR2 sequences are LGHDT and YNNKEL (reference sequence). V was shortened by 3 bases and J by 7 bases, with 15 bases between the two germline ends. The CDR3 DNA reads TGTGCCAGCAGCCAGATAGGGGTTGTGAGTGAAAAACTGTTTTTT. Translated, it gives CASSQIGVVSEKLFF.

This clone was counted only a few times. J is TRBJ1-5 and V is TRBV28; D not resolved. CDR1 and CDR2 (germline): MDHEN, SYDVKM. V was cut by 2 bases and J by 0 bases, with 5 bases left in between. This CDR3 comprises 14 residues. CDR3 coding DNA: TGTGCCAGCAGTTTAACACGTAGCAATCAGCCCCAGCATTTT. Its translation: CASSLTRSNQPQHF.

The V call is TRBV7-2, the J call TRBJ1-2; D is unresolved. V was pared by 3 bases and J by 8 bases, with 13 bases between. The CDR3 covers 13 residues. CDR1 SGHTA and CDR2 FQGNSA come from the germline V gene. The CDR3, as DNA: TGTGCCAGCAGCTTTACTGGCTCCTGGGGCTACACCTTC. Protein sequence: CASSFTGSWGYTF.

The rearrangement joins TRBV15 to TRBJ1-5, with 7 bases that match TRBD1. The germline gives CDR1 LNHNV, CDR2 YYDKDF (reference sequence). CDR3 length: 13 residues. The V gene end was trimmed by 4 bases and the J gene end by 9 bases; junction bases not matched to a gene: 6. CDR3 sequence reads: CATSTDRERPQHF. CDR3 sequence (DNA): TGTGCCACCAGCACCGACAGGGAAAGGCCCCAGCATTTT.

The V and J genes are TRBV30 and TRBJ1-3; 8 nucleotides agree with TRBD1. In germline, CDR1 is GTSNPN, CDR2 SVGIG (reference sequence). This CDR3 has 15 residues. After removal of 1 base from V and 4 bases from J, the junction contained 6 bases not matched to a gene. This CDR3 is CAWSAGQARGNTIYF. The CDR3 DNA reads as TGTGCCTGGAGTGCGGGACAGGCGAGGGGAAACACCATATATTTT.

This chain uses TRBV5-4 with TRBJ1-3; TRBD1 agrees at 7 bases. After removal of 3 bases from V and 3 bases from J, the junction contained 6 bases not matched to a gene. Germline V gene data show CDR1 as SGHNT and CDR2 as YYREEE (reference sequence). The CDR3 contains 15 residues. In DNA, the CDR3 is TGTGCCAGCAGCTCGAGACAGGGCAGTGGAAACACCATATATTTT. It yields the protein CASSSRQGSGNTIYF.

The gene calls are TRBV5-1 and TRBJ2-2, with 10 bases lining up with TRBD2. V trimming: 2 bases; J trimming: 5 bases; junction bases outside the gene matches: 6. This CDR3 is built from 16 residues. Per germline, CDR1 SGHRS and CDR2 YFSETQ. The CDR3 reads CASSLRPSGSTGELFF. For the CDR3, the DNA is TGCGCCAGCAGCTTAAGGCCTAGCGGGAGTACCGGGGAGCTGTTTTTT. Based on the CDR3 plus reference TRBV5-1 and TRBJ2-2, the full variable domain is KAGVTQTPRYLIKTRGQQVTLSCSPISGHRSVSWYQQTPGQGLQFLFEYFSETQRNKGNFPGRFSGRQFSNSRSEMNVSTLELGDSALYLCASSLRPSGSTGELFFGEGSRLTVL.

The rearrangement joins TRBV6-5 to TRBJ1-1, with D tentatively TRBD1 (5 bases). Germline values: CDR1 MNHEY, CDR2 SVGAGI. This CDR3 contains 14 residues. V was pared by 2 bases and J by 4 bases, with 11 bases between. CDR3 DNA: TGTGCCAGCAGTTACCGGGGAGGGACCACTGAAGCTTTCTTT. The encoded protein is CASSYRGGTTEAFF.

The genes are TRBV28 and TRBJ1-2; D is unresolved. V lost 6 bases and J lost 8, with 13 bases in between. The V gene's germline CDR1 is MDHEN and CDR2 SYDVKM. CDR3 length: 12 residues. The CDR3 loop reads CASRDSSRGYTF. The CDR3 nucleotides are TGTGCCAGCAGGGACTCCTCCAGGGGCTACACCTTC.